This TCR beta chain derives from a study of identifying expanded T cells in peripheral blood. Libraries were prepared by immunoSEQ multiplex PCR; TCRdb keeps only in-frame clonotypes and omits some of them. The sample includes about 58,000 clones, approximately 89% of them seen just once. Germline lookup yields CDR1 LNHDA and CDR2 SQIVND (reference sequence). This CDR3 has 13 amino acids. J gave up 1 base and V 8 bases, and 3 bases lay outside the gene matches. The receptor comes from a person aged 18 to 75 in good health. Sequenced material: blood. The chain combines TRBV19 with TRBJ1-1; 8 nucleotides match TRBD1. CDR3 DNA: TGTGCCAGTCGAGGGACAGGGAACACTGAAGCTTTCTTT. Protein: CASRGTGNTEAFF.